The 20 T cell receptor beta chains in this list originate from one sample, sequenced in a study of cytomegalovirus exposure and HLA in healthy donors. In the PCR, 60 Vbeta and 13 Jbeta primers were used. Using immunoSEQ multiplex PCR, the repertoire was profiled, and TCRdb retains in-frame clones only, with some absent. The sample contains 160,000 or so clones, 79% of which appear only once. Specimen: PBMCs. The receptors shown here come from a man in his forties in good health and CMV-seronegative.

The V and J genes are TRBV19 and TRBJ1-4, with TRBD1 as a possible D gene (6 bases). Germline CDR1 is LNHDA and CDR2 is SQIVND (reference sequence). V was clipped by 6 bases and J by 8 bases, with 19 bases between them. The CDR3 runs to 15 residues. The CDR3 is CASRNRDPTREKLFF. CDR3 bases: TGTGCCAGTAGGAACAGGGACCCTACGAGAGAAAAACTGTTTTTT.

This clone was recorded a few times. CDR3 protein: CASSREDRPTDTQYF. CDR3 nucleotides: TGCGCCAGCAGCCGTGAGGACAGGCCCACAGATACGCAGTATTTT. V usage is TRBV5-1 and J usage is TRBJ2-3; TRBD1 matches at 7 bases. J gave up 2 bases and V 4 bases, and 7 bases lay outside the gene matches. CDR3 size: 15 residues. CDR1 SGHRS and CDR2 YFSETQ come from the germline V gene.

Of note for this clone: In the same sample, other DNA sequences code for this CDR3. The chain combines TRBV5-1 with TRBJ2-7; the D is unclear. Trimming stripped 4 bases from V and 2 bases from J, with 13 bases between. Per the germline V gene, CDR1 is SGHRS and CDR2 is YFSETQ. The length of the CDR3 is 14 residues. The CDR3 reads CASSPVRSPYEQYF. The CDR3 DNA is TGCGCCAGCAGCCCGGTCAGGTCCCCCTACGAGCAGTACTTC.

In DNA form, the CDR3 reads TGTGCCAGCAGTTTATCAGGGGCCAAAAACATTCAGTACTTC. Translating gives CASSLSGAKNIQYF. The J gene is TRBJ2-4, the V gene TRBV28, with D possibly TRBD1 on 5 matching bases. V gave up 1 base and J gave up 1 base, with 5 bases separating them. Germline CDR1 is MDHEN and CDR2 is SYDVKM. There are 14 residues in the CDR3.

The V gene is TRBV7-8, the J gene TRBJ2-5, with 7 bases matching TRBD2. The better agreement between TRBJ2-7 and the DNA end casts doubt on the J call. The CDR3 length is 14 residues. Germline V gives CDR1 SGHVS, CDR2 FQNEAQ. The CDR3 reads CASSPRERGGEQYF. CDR3 sequence (DNA): TGTGCCAGCAGCCCCCGGGAGCGGGGAGGCGAGCAGTACTTC.

Here the CDR3 reads CASSENNRGAGELFF. The DNA for the CDR3 is TGTGCCAGCTCCGAAAATAACAGGGGCGCCGGGGAGCTGTTTTTT. The chain employs TRBV18 and TRBJ2-2; 7 bases match TRBD1. The CDR3 sequence is 15 residues long. The trim removed 6 bases at V and 6 bases at J, leaving 10 bases unmatched. Germline values: CDR1 KGHSH, CDR2 LQKENI.

The chain links TRBV11-1 to TRBJ2-5; D perhaps matches TRBD2 (6 bases). In germline, CDR1 is SGHAT, CDR2 FQDESV (reference sequence). Trimming removed 5 bases at V and 1 base at J, with 17 bases between. This CDR3 region has 16 residues. In nucleotides, the CDR3 is TGTGCCAGCAGCCTGGTTGGAGGGACTTCCCAAGAGACCCAGTACTTC. Its translation is CASSLVGGTSQETQYF.

This clone was observed a few times. This rearrangement joins TRBV15 to TRBJ2-5, with unresolved D. Trimming took 0 bases from V and 4 from J, leaving 6 bases between them. This CDR3 has 13 residues. Germline CDR1 reads LNHNV; CDR2 reads YYDKDF (reference sequence). The CDR3 region is CATSRDNSETQYF. As DNA, the CDR3 is TGTGCCACCAGCAGAGATAATTCAGAGACCCAGTACTTC.

There are a few counts of this clone. The chain combines TRBV27 with TRBJ2-1; 11 nucleotides align to TRBD2. Germline loops: CDR1 MNHEY, CDR2 SMNVEV (reference sequence). V dropped 5 bases and J dropped 3; count of bases not matched to a gene: 3. The CDR3 extends over 15 amino acids. This CDR3 is CASSRGLADYNEQFF. In DNA form, the CDR3 reads TGTGCCAGCAGTCGGGGACTAGCGGACTACAATGAGCAGTTCTTC.

The V call is TRBV5-1, the J call TRBJ1-1; 8 bases are shared with TRBD1. Trimming removed 0 bases from V and 6 bases from J; junction bases left unmatched: 7. From germline, CDR1 is SGHRS and CDR2 YFSETQ. This CDR3 is built from 15 residues. The chain's CDR3 is CASSLDGQGTSEAFF. CDR3 DNA: TGCGCCAGCAGCTTGGATGGACAGGGTACCTCTGAAGCTTTCTTT.

The chain combines TRBV25-1 with TRBJ2-6; D perhaps matches TRBD1 (7 bases). V gave up 10 bases and J gave up 0 bases, with 16 bases separating them. Germline assignment: CDR1 MGHDK and CDR2 SYGVNS. CDR3 length: 16 amino acids. This chain's CDR3 is CATQGGPRSGANVLTF. The CDR3 nucleotides read TGTGCCACCCAGGGGGGCCCTCGCTCTGGGGCCAACGTCCTGACTTTC.

This clone was seen a handful of times. The chain is built from TRBV2 and TRBJ2-1, with 9 bases lining up with TRBD2. This CDR3 is built from 15 residues. Germline trimming cut 4 bases from V and 5 bases from J; bases unmatched to any gene: 6. Germline CDR1 SNHLY, CDR2 FYNNEI. The CDR3 nucleotides are TGTGCCAGCAGTGGCCTAGCGGGGCGAAACAATGAGCAGTTCTTC. This codes for CASSGLAGRNNEQFF.

The rearrangement uses TRBV11-2 and TRBJ2-3; 8 bases are shared with TRBD1. V trimming: 5 bases; J trimming: 5 bases; junction bases outside the gene matches: 6. Germline V gives CDR1 SGHAT, CDR2 FQNNGV. This CDR3 is 14 amino acids long. The CDR3 loop reads CASSPQGAGDTQYF. In DNA form, the CDR3 reads TGTGCCAGCAGCCCCCAGGGGGCGGGAGATACGCAGTATTTT.

The CDR3 DNA sequence: TGTGCCAGCAGCCTCTCTGAGACCGGGACAGGAGCCGAAAAACTGTTTTTT. Its translation is CASSLSETGTGAEKLFF. This chain uses TRBV7-9 with TRBJ1-4; 8 nucleotides agree with TRBD1. The CDR3 consists of 17 residues. Germline loops: CDR1 SEHNR, CDR2 FQNEAQ (reference sequence). J lost 8 bases, V lost 5 bases, and 16 bases had no gene match. Complete variable domain (other parts from reference TRBV7-9 and TRBJ1-4): DTGVSQNPRHKITKRGQNVTFRCDPISEHNRLYWYRQTLGQGPEFLTYFQNEAQLEKSRLLSDRFSAERPKGSFSTLEIQRTEQGDSAMYLCASSLSETGTGAEKLFFGSGTQLSVL.

The rearrangement uses TRBV18 and TRBJ2-1; D perhaps matches TRBD2 (5 bases). The CDR3 is 13 amino acids. In germline, CDR1 is KGHSH, CDR2 LQKENI. V was shortened by 5 bases and J by 6 bases, with 11 bases between the two germline ends. CDR3 bases: TGTGCCAGCTCAAAGACTACGGCCAATGAGCAGTTCTTC. Translated: CASSKTTANEQFF.

The DNA of the CDR3 is TGTGCCAGCAGTGTAGCGGGAGGCCCCACAGATACGCAGTATTTT. Amino acids: CASSVAGGPTDTQYF. V usage is TRBV2 and J usage is TRBJ2-3, with TRBD2 matching over 10 bases. Germline V gene lookup returns CDR1 SNHLY and CDR2 FYNNEI. The CDR3 runs 15 residues. J gave up 2 bases and V 4 bases, and 3 bases lay outside the gene matches.

CDR3 nucleotides: TGTGCCAGCAGCTTGGAGGGACTAGCGGGCTCGGCTGAGCAGTACTTC. Translation gives CASSLEGLAGSAEQYF. The rearrangement links TRBV5-4 to TRBJ2-7; 12 bases are a match to TRBD2. The CDR3 runs 16 residues. CDR1 is SGHNT and CDR2 is YYREEE in the germline V gene (reference sequence). With V trimmed by 0 bases and J by 7 bases, 8 bases remained unmatched.

J is TRBJ2-2 and V is TRBV29-1; the match to TRBD2 covers 11 bases. CDR1 and CDR2 (germline): SQVTM, ANQGSEA. V lost 4 bases and J lost 7; bases outside the gene matches: 14. The CDR3 contains 17 residues. CDR3 amino acids: CSVGSVAGGPDFGELFF. CDR3 sequence (DNA): TGCAGCGTTGGGTCGGTAGCGGGAGGGCCGGACTTCGGGGAGCTGTTTTTT.

The V call is TRBV11-2, the J call TRBJ2-7; 9 nucleotides align to TRBD1. V gave up 5 bases and J gave up 3 bases; unmatched junction bases: 5. Germline CDR1 is SGHAT and CDR2 is FQNNGV. The CDR3 is made up of 14 amino acids. DNA for the CDR3: TGTGCCAGCAGCCCCGGGACAGGGAGCTACGAGCAGTACTTC. Amino acids: CASSPGTGSYEQYF.

The chain joins TRBV25-1 to TRBJ2-7; D is undetermined. This CDR3 spans 11 amino acids. In germline, CDR1 is MGHDK, CDR2 SYGVNS. Trimming shortened V by 4 bases and J by 3 bases, and 4 bases separated the two germline ends. CDR3 sequence reads: CASSAIYEQYF. In DNA, the CDR3 is TGTGCCAGCAGTGCAATCTACGAGCAGTACTTC.